The clone carrying this T cell receptor (beta chain) was seen ten or more times. One entry per CDR3 protein results from TCRdb running MiXCR on the 5' RACE reads. The sample records tens of thousands of distinct CDR3 sequences, more than 6.5% being singletons. Germline CDR1 DFQATT, CDR2 SNEGSKA (reference sequence). Deletions cut 4 bases from V and 2 bases from J, with 17 bases between. The CDR3 is 15 residues long. The sample originates from a study of early T cells in non-severe SARS-CoV-2 infection. This specimen was whole blood, taken at baseline. This TCR was recovered from an adult who was a healthcare worker with PCR-confirmed SARS-CoV-2 infection or an uninfected control (not recorded which). V gene TRBV20-1 combines with J gene TRBJ2-5, with D possibly being TRBD2 (8 bases). CDR3 sequence: CSAMGQREKQETQYF. The CDR3 DNA reads as TGCAGTGCTATGGGACAGCGGGAGAAGCAAGAGACCCAGTACTTC.